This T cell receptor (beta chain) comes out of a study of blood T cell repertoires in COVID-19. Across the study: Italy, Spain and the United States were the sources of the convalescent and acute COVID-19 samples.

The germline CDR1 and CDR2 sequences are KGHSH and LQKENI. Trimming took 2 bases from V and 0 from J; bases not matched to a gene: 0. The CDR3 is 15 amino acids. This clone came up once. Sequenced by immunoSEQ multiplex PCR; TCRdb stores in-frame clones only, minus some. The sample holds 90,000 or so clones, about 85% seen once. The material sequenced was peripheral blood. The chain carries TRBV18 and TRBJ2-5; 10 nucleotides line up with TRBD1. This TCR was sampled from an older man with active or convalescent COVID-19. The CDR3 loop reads CASSPGTGDQETQYF. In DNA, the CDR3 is TGTGCCAGCTCACCAGGGACAGGGGACCAAGAGACCCAGTACTTC.